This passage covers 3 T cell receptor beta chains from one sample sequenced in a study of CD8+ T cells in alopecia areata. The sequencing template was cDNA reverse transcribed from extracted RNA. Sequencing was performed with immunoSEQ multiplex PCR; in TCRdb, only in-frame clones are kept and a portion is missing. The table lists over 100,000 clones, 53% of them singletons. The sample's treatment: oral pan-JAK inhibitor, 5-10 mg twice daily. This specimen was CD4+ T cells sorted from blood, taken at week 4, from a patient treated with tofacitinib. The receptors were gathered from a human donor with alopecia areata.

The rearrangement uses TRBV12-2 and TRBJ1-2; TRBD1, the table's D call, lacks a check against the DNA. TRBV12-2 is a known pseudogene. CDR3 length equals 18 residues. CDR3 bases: TGTGCAAGTCGCCCTGCGCATAGAGGACAGGGAAATACCTATGGCTACACCTTC. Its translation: CASRPAHRGQGNTYGYTF.

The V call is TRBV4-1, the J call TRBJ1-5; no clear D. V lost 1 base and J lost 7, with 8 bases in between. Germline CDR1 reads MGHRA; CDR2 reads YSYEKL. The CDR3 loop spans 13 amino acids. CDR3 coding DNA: TGCGCCAGCAGCCAAGTAGGGAGCCAGCCCCAGCATTTT. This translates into CASSQVGSQPQHF.

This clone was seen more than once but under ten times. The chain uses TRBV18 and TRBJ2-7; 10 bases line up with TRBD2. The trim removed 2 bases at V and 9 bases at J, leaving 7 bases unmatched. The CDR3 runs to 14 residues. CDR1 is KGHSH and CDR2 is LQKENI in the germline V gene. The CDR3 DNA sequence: TGTGCCAGCTCACCAGCGCCGGGACTAGCGAGGCAGTACTTC. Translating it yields CASSPAPGLARQYF. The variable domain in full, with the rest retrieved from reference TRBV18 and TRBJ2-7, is NAGVMQNPRHLVRRRGQEARLRCSPMKGHSHVYWYRQLPEEGLKFMVYLQKENIIDESGMPKERFSAEFPKEGPSILRIQQVVRGDSAAYFCASSPAPGLARQYFGPGTRLTVT.